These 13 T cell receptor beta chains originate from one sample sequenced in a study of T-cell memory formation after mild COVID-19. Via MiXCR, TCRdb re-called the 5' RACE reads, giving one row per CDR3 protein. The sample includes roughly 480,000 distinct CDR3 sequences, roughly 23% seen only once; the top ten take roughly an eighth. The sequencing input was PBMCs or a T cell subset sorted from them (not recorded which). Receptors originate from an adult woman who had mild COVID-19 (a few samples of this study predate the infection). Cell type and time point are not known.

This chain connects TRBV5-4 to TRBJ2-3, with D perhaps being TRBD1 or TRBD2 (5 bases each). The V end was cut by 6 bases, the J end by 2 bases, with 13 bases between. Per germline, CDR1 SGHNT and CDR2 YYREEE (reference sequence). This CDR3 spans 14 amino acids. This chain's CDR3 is CASKPGTPTDTQYF. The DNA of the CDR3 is TGTGCCAGCAAACCCGGGACCCCCACAGATACGCAGTATTTT.

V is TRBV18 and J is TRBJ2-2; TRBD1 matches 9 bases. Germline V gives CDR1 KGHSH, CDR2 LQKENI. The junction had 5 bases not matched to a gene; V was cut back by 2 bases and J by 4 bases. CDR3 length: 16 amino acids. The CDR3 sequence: CASSPGTGYGTGELFF. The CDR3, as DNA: TGTGCCAGCTCACCAGGGACAGGGTACGGCACCGGGGAGCTGTTTTTT.

CDR3 DNA: TGTGCCAGCAGCGTAGCCGGGACAGGGCTCACCGGGGAGCTGTTTTTT. Its protein product is CASSVAGTGLTGELFF. The chain combines TRBV9 with TRBJ2-2; 9 bases match TRBD1. CDR3 length equals 16 residues. Per the germline V gene, CDR1 is SGDLS and CDR2 is YYNGEE. J lost 4 bases, V lost 0 bases, and 4 bases had no gene match. The full variable domain, with the rest looked up from reference TRBV9 and TRBJ2-2, is DSGVTQTPKHLITATGQRVTLRCSPRSGDLSVYWYQQSLDQGLQFLIQYYNGEERAKGNILERFSAQQFPDLHSELNLSSLELGDSALYFCASSVAGTGLTGELFFGEGSRLTVL.

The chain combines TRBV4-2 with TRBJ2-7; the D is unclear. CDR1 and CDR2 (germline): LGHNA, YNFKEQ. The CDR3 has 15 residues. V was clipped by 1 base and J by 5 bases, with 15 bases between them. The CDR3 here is CASSQGHGAADEQYF. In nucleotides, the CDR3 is TGTGCCAGCAGCCAAGGCCATGGAGCTGCCGACGAGCAGTACTTC.

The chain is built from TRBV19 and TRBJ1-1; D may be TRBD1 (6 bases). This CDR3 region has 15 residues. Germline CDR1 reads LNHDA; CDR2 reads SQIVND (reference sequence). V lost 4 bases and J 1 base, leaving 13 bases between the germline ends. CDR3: CASSTPQGRNTEAFF. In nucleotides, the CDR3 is TGTGCCAGTAGTACTCCACAGGGAAGGAACACTGAAGCTTTCTTT.

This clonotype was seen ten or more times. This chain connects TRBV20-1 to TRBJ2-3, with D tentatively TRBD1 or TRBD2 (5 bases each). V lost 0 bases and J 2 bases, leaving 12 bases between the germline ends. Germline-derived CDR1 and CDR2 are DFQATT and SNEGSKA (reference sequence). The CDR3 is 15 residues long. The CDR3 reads CSARDGRDLTDTQYF. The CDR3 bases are TGCAGTGCTAGAGATGGCCGGGACCTCACAGATACGCAGTATTTT.

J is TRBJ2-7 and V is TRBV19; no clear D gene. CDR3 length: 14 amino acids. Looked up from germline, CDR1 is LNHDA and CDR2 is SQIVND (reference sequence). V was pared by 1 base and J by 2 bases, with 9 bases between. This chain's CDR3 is CASSIGEAPYEQYF. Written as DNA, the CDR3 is TGTGCCAGTAGTATAGGAGAGGCCCCCTACGAGCAGTACTTC. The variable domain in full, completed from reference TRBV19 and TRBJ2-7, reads DGGITQSPKYLFRKEGQNVTLSCEQNLNHDAMYWYRQDPGQGLRLIYYSQIVNDFQKGDIAEGYSVSREKKESFPLTVTSAQKNPTAFYLCASSIGEAPYEQYFGPGTRLTVT.

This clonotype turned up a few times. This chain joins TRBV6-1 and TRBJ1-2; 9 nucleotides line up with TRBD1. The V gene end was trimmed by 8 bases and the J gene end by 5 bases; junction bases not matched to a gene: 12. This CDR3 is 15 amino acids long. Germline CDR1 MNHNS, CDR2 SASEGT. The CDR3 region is CASRPQGAASYGYTF. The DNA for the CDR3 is TGTGCCAGCCGCCCACAGGGGGCAGCAAGTTATGGCTACACCTTC.

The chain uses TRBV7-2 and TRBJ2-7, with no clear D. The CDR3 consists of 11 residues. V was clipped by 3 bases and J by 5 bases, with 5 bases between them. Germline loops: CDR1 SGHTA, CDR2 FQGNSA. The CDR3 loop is CASSFWDEQYF. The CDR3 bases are TGTGCCAGCAGCTTTTGGGACGAGCAGTACTTC.

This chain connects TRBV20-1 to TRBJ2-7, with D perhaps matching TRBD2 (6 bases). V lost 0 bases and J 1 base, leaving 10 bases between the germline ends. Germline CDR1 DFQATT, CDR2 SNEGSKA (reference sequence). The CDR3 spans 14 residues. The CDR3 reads CSAREAGRSYEQYF. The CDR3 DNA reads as TGCAGTGCTAGAGAAGCGGGTCGGTCCTACGAGCAGTACTTC.

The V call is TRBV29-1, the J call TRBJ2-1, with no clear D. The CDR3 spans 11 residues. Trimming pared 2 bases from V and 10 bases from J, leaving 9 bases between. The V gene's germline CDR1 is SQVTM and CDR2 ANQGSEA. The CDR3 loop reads CSVEKQREQFF. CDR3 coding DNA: TGCAGCGTTGAAAAGCAACGGGAGCAGTTCTTC.

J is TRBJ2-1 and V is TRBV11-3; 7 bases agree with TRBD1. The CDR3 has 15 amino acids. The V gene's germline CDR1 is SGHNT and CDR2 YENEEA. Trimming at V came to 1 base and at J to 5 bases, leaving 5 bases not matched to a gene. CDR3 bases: TGTGCCAGCAGCTTAGCCCCGACAGGGAACAATGAGCAGTTCTTC. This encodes CASSLAPTGNNEQFF.

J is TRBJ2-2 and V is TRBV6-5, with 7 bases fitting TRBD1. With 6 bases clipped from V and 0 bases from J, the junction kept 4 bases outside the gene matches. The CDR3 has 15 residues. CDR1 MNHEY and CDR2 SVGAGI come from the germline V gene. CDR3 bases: TGTGCCAGCAGCGCCGGGACAGCGAACACCGGGGAGCTGTTTTTT. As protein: CASSAGTANTGELFF.